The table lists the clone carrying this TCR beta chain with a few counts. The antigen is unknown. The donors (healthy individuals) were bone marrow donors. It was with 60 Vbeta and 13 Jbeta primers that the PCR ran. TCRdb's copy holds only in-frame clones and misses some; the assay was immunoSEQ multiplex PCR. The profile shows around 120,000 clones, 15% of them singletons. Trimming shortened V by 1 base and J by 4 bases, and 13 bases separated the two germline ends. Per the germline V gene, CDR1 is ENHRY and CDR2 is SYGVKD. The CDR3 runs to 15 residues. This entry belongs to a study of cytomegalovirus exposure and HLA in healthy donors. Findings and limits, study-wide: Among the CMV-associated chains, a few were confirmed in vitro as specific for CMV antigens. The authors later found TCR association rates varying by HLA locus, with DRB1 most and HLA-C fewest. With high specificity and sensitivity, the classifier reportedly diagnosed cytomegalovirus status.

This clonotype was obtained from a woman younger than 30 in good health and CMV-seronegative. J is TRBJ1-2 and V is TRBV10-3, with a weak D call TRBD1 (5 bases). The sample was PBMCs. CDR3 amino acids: CAISELGEGPYGYTF. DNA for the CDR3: TGTGCCATCAGTGAGTTGGGGGAGGGGCCCTATGGCTACACCTTC.